This TCR beta chain was documented in a study of long-term antiretroviral therapy in people with HIV. Whole-study context: The earliest samples came from an era when ART typically awaited falling CD4 counts.

This CDR3 has 14 residues. Germline values: CDR1 GTSNPN, CDR2 SVGIG (reference sequence). J gave up 2 bases and V 3 bases, and 6 bases lay outside the gene matches. With survey level as its setting, the immunoSEQ assay was v3.0. The assay was immunoSEQ multiplex PCR, and TCRdb's table has in-frame clones only and misses some. Of under 25,000 clones in the sample, around nine tenths were seen once. This receptor was obtained from a man aged 55 to 70 with HIV. The V and J genes are TRBV30 and TRBJ1-1; TRBD1 matches 7 bases. The source material was unsorted PBMCs, sampled 0.6 years after starting antiretroviral therapy. The CDR3 DNA follows: TGTGCCTGGAGCGCAGGACAGGCCAACACTGAAGCTTTCTTT. This codes for CAWSAGQANTEAFF.